This TCR beta chain was observed in a study of metastatic and nonmetastatic thyroid tumors. Whole-study context: It was across blood and tumor or nodule tissue from malignant and benign thyroid patients that repertoires were compared. Overall study findings and caveats: Benign nodules were reported to have significantly lower TCR beta diversity than malignant thyroid tumors, in blood and tumor.

Until they underwent thyroid surgery, no patient had received any treatment. With MiXCR, TCRdb reprocessed the PCR reads. Altogether about 27,000 clones are present, roughly 15% being singletons, with the ten largest covering approximately 6.2%. For this clone: Its antigen is not known.

The TCR was taken from a male donor with papillary thyroid cancer or a benign thyroid nodule (not recorded which). Some clones in this sample may be carry-over from other donors' samples. Material for sequencing was blood.

The CDR3 sequence is CASSFREDNEQFF. DNA of the CDR3: TGTGCCAGTAGTTTCCGGGAGGACAATGAGCAGTTCTTC. The chain is built from TRBV19 and TRBJ2-1; 7 nucleotides align to TRBD2. The CDR3 loop spans 13 amino acids. Germline trimming cut 5 bases from V and 5 bases from J; bases unmatched to any gene: 3. The V gene's germline CDR1 is LNHDA and CDR2 SQIVND (reference sequence). Full variable domain (outside the CDR3, taken from reference TRBV19 and TRBJ2-1): DGGITQSPKYLFRKEGQNVTLSCEQNLNHDAMYWYRQDPGQGLRLIYYSQIVNDFQKGDIAEGYSVSREKKESFPLTVTSAQKNPTAFYLCASSFREDNEQFFGPGTRLTVL.